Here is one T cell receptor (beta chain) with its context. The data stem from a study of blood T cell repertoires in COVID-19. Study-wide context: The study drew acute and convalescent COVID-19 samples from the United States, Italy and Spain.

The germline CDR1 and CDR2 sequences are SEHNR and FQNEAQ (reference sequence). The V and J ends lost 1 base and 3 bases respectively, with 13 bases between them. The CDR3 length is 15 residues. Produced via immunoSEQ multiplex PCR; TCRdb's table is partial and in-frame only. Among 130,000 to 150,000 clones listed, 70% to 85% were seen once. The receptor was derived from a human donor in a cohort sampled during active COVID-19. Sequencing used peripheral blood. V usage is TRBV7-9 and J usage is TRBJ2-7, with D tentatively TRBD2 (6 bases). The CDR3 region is CASSLEGSGNYEQYF. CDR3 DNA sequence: TGTGCCAGCAGCTTAGAAGGTAGCGGAAACTACGAGCAGTACTTC. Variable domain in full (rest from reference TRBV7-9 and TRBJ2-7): DTGVSQNPRHKITKRGQNVTFRCDPISEHNRLYWYRQTLGQGPEFLTYFQNEAQLEKSRLLSDRFSAERPKGSFSTLEIQRTEQGDSAMYLCASSLEGSGNYEQYFGPGTRLTVT.